The entry that follows covers one TCR beta chain sequence. Measured with immunoSEQ multiplex PCR; TCRdb has only the in-frame clones, and not every one. The sample shows about 310,000 clones, around 86% of them seen only once. These data originate in a study of blood T cell repertoires in COVID-19. Turning to the study itself: T cells, B-cell-depleted T cells, or PBMCs supplied cDNA or gDNA.

Trimming took 0 bases from V and 9 from J; bases not matched to a gene: 11. The CDR3 is 16 amino acids. The germline CDR1 and CDR2 sequences are SGHRS and YFSETQ. Sequencing was carried out using peripheral blood. The clonotype comes from a man aged 50 to 59 with active or convalescent COVID-19. J is TRBJ2-1 and V is TRBV5-1; 8 nucleotides match TRBD2. The CDR3 region has the DNA TGCGCCAGCAGCTTGGCCCCGGGAGGGGTAGGTGGTGAGCAGTTCTTC. This encodes CASSLAPGGVGGEQFF.